This T cell receptor beta chain was captured by sequencing in a study of T cell responses to AZD1222 COVID-19 vaccine. Clones were sequenced by immunoSEQ multiplex PCR, and TCRdb holds only the in-frame ones, with some missing. The sample holds around 100,000 clones, 92% seen once. Broader study findings: There were vaccine-associated CD4 TCRs across spike, dominant at 160-218 and 743-854. Repertoires were sampled only after the peak T cell response.

The V and J ends lost 6 bases and 6 bases, in that order; junction bases with no gene match: 11. Germline-derived CDR1 and CDR2 are SGHRS and YFSETQ. This CDR3 contains 15 residues. Note on this clone: The antigen remains undetermined.

V usage is TRBV5-1 and J usage is TRBJ2-7; 11 bases are shared with TRBD2. This TCR derives from an adult in good health. The source was peripheral blood, collected on day 0 of AZD1222 vaccination. CDR3 in amino acids: CASNPVAGGPGEQYF. CDR3 nucleotides: TGCGCCAGCAACCCCGTAGCGGGAGGGCCCGGCGAGCAGTACTTC.